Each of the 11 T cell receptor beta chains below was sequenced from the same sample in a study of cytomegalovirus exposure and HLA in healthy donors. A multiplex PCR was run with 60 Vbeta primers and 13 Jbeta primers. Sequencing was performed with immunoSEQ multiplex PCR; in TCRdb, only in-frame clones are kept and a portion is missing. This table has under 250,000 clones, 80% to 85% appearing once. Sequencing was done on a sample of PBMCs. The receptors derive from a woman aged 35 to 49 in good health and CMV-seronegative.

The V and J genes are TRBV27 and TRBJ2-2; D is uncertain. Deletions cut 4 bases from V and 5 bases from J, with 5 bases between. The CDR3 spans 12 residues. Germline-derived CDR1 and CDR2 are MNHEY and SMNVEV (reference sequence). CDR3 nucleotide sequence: TGTGCCAGCAGTTCGTATACCGGGGAGCTGTTTTTT. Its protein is CASSSYTGELFF.

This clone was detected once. DNA for the CDR3: TGTGCCAGCAGAAGAGGGGGGGGTGGTGATGAGCAGTTCTTC. Translation gives CASRRGGGGDEQFF. The genes are TRBV13 and TRBJ2-1; D perhaps matches TRBD2 (7 bases). The CDR3 consists of 14 residues. V lost 6 bases, J lost 8 bases, and 17 bases lay in between. Germline V gene lookup returns CDR1 PRHDT and CDR2 FYEKMQ (reference sequence).

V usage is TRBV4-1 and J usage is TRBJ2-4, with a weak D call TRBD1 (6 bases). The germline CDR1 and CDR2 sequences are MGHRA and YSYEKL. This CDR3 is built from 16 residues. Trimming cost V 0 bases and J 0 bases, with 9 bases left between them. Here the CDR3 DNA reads TGCGCCAGCAGCCAAGAACAGGGATTAGCCAAAAACATTCAGTACTTC. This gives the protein CASSQEQGLAKNIQYF.

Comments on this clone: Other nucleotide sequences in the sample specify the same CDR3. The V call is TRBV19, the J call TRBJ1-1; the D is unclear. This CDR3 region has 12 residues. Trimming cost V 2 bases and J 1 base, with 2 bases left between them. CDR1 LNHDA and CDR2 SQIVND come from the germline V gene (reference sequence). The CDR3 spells CASSIRNTEAFF. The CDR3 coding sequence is TGTGCCAGTAGTATACGGAACACTGAAGCTTTCTTT.

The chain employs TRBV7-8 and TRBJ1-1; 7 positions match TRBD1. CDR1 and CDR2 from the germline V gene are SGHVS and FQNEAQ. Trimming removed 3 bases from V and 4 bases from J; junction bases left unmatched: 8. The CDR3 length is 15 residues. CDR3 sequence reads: CASSLSQGLITEAFF. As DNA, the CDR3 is TGTGCCAGCAGCTTGTCACAGGGGCTAATCACTGAAGCTTTCTTT.

The CDR3: CASSPGTGPEAFF. CDR3 nucleotide sequence: TGTGCCAGCTCACCAGGGACAGGGCCTGAAGCTTTCTTT. The rearrangement links TRBV18 to TRBJ1-1, with 9 bases aligning to TRBD1. This CDR3 region has 13 residues. The V and J ends lost 2 bases and 6 bases, in that order; junction bases with no gene match: 1. The germline CDR1 and CDR2 sequences are KGHSH and LQKENI.

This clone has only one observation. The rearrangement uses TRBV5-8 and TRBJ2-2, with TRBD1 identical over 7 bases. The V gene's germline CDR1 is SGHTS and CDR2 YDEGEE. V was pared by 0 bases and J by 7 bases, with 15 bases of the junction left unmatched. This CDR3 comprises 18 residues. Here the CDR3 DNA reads TGTGCCAGCAGCTTGGCCTGGGTCCAGACAGGGCGATTCGGGGAGCTGTTTTTT. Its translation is CASSLAWVQTGRFGELFF.

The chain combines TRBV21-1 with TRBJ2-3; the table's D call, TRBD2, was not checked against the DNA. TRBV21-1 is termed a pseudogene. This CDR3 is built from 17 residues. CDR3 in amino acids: CASTPGLAESSTDTQYF. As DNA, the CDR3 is TGTGCCAGCACCCCGGGACTAGCGGAGTCTAGCACAGATACGCAGTATTTT.

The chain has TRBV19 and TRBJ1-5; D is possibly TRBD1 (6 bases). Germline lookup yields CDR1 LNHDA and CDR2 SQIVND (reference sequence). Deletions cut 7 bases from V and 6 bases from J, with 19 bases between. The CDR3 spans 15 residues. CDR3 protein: CASTEAGGGGQPQHF. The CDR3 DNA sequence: TGTGCCAGTACCGAGGCGGGGGGCGGTGGTCAGCCCCAGCATTTT.

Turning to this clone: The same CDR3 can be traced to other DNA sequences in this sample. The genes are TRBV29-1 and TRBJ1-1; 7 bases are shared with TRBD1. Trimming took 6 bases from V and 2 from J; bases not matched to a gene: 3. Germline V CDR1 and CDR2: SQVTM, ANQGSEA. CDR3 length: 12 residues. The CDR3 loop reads CSVGQLNTEAFF. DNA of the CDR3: TGCAGCGTGGGACAGCTAAACACTGAAGCTTTCTTT.

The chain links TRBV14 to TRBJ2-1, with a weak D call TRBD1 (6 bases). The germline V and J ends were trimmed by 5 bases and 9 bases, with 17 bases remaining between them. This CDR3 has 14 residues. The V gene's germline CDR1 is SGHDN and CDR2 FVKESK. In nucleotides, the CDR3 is TGTGCCAGCAGCTCATACGGGACAAGAAGTGAGCAGTTCTTC. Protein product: CASSSYGTRSEQFF.